A selection of T cell receptor beta chains follows, all from one sample in a study of blood T cell repertoires in COVID-19. TCRdb's copy holds only in-frame clones and misses some; the assay was immunoSEQ multiplex PCR. The table has approximately 250,000 clones, approximately 80% seen once. Sequences were obtained from peripheral blood. The receptors shown here come from a woman in her forties or fifties with acute or convalescent COVID-19. The CDR3 runs from the conserved cysteine through the conserved F or W. A D gene is named only where the DNA matches it firmly. Expanded clones get a size class; other rows say once, few or many, or leave the size out.

cdr3_nt	cdr3_aa	v_call	j_call	clone_size	d_call
TGTGCCAGCAGCTTCTCCCGGCGGACAGTGTCCGGGGAGCTGTTTTTT	CASSFSRRTVSGELFF	TRBV11-2	TRBJ2-2	-	-
TGTGCCAGCAGCCAAGGTTGGCTCTCACAGGGGGACTACGAGCAGTACTTC	CASSQGWLSQGDYEQYF	TRBV3-1/TRBV3-2	TRBJ2-7	-	TRBD1
TGTGCCAGCAGACGGGACACAGGGGCCCTGAACACTGAAGCTTTCTTT	CASRRDTGALNTEAFF	TRBV2	TRBJ1-1	-	TRBD1
TGTGCCAGTAGTCCACGGGACAGGGGAATCGGCAATCAGCCCCAGCATTTT	CASSPRDRGIGNQPQHF	TRBV19	TRBJ1-5	once	TRBD1
TGTGCCAGCAGCCAGGAGGGGGCATCCACCTTC	CASSQEGASTF	TRBV3-1/TRBV3-2	TRBJ1-2	few	TRBD1
TGTGCCAGCAGTCTCTACAGGGATCAGAAAGCTTTCTTT	CASSLYRDQKAFF	TRBV2	TRBJ1-1	few	-
TGTGCCACCGGAGACAGGGGGATGAGTGAAAAACTGTTTTTT	CATGDRGMSEKLFF	TRBV15	TRBJ1-4	-	TRBD1
TGTGCCAGCAGCCCCCAGACAGGCGTTATCTATGGCTACACCTTC	CASSPQTGVIYGYTF	TRBV5-4	TRBJ1-2	-	-
TGCAGCGTGCCCGGCGGGCGGGACTCCCTGAGCTCCTACAATGAGCAGTTCTTC	CSVPGGRDSLSSYNEQFF	TRBV29-1	TRBJ2-1	-	-
TGTGCCTGGCTAGCGGACAGGGCCACTGAAGCTTTCTTT	CAWLADRATEAFF	TRBV30	TRBJ1-1	-	TRBD1
TGTGCCAGCAGTGTAACAGGGGATCGGGGCTACACCTTC	CASSVTGDRGYTF	TRBV2	TRBJ1-2	-	TRBD1
TGTGCCAGCAGCGAACGACGGGGGGGAGTGAATGAAAAACTGTTTTTT	CASSERRGGVNEKLFF	TRBV13	TRBJ1-4	-	-
TGTGCCAGCAGCTTACGGACTAGCACCTACGAGCAGTACTTC	CASSLRTSTYEQYF	TRBV7-8	TRBJ2-7	-	TRBD2
TGTGCCAGCAGGTGGACAGGTGTCACAGATACGCAGTATTTT	CASRWTGVTDTQYF	TRBV2	TRBJ2-3	-	TRBD1
TGCAGCGTTGCTGAGTGGACAGGCCTCTCTGGAAACACCATATATTTT	CSVAEWTGLSGNTIYF	TRBV29-1	TRBJ1-3	-	TRBD1
TGTGCCAGCAGACGGACAGGGACGGAGACCCAGTACTTC	CASRRTGTETQYF	TRBV27	TRBJ2-5	once	TRBD1
TGTGCCAGCAGCTTATGGCAGGCCAGCTCTGGAAACACCATATATTTT	CASSLWQASSGNTIYF	TRBV7-2	TRBJ1-3	-	-
TGTGCCAGCTCACCACCCCAGGGTTCGGGTTCACCCCTCCACTTT	CASSPPQGSGSPLHF	TRBV18	TRBJ1-6	-	-
TGTGCCAGCAGCCAAGCTAGACCTGATTCGGCTGGAAACACCATATATTTT	CASSQARPDSAGNTIYF	TRBV3-1/TRBV3-2	TRBJ1-3	-	-
TGTGCCAGCAGAGGGAAAGGGACAGGGGGCGCAGGGACCTATGGCTACACCTTC	CASRGKGTGGAGTYGYTF	TRBV13	TRBJ1-2	-	TRBD1
TGTGCCAGCAGCCCCCAGGCCGGGACTAGCATCCGGGAGCTGTTTTTT	CASSPQAGTSIRELFF	TRBV7-2	TRBJ2-2	-	TRBD2
TGTGCCAGCAGTCATTCCCGGGACGGGGGCAATGAGCAGTTCTTC	CASSHSRDGGNEQFF	TRBV11-3	TRBJ2-1	-	-
TGTGCCAGCACCCCAGACTCCGGCACAGATACGCAGTATTTT	CASTPDSGTDTQYF	TRBV5-4	TRBJ2-3	-	-
TGTGCCAGCAGCTCTCCGGGACACCCGGGCGCCTACGAGCAGTACTTC	CASSSPGHPGAYEQYF	TRBV28	TRBJ2-7	-	-
TGTGCCAGCAGCCAAGGGCACAGGGGGGGTGGCTACACCTTC	CASSQGHRGGGYTF	TRBV3-1/TRBV3-2	TRBJ1-2	-	TRBD1
TGTGCCAGCAGCCAAGGGGACAGGGGGCCCTACGAGCAGTACTTC	CASSQGDRGPYEQYF	TRBV3-1/TRBV3-2	TRBJ2-7	-	TRBD1
TGTGCCTGTAGCGGGGGCTCCTACGAGCAGTACTTC	CACSGGSYEQYF	TRBV3-1/TRBV3-2	TRBJ2-7	-	TRBD2
TGCGCCAGCAGTTCCGGGACTAGCGGGGGGGGGCGCGAGCAGTACTTC	CASSSGTSGGGREQYF	TRBV10-1	TRBJ2-7	-	TRBD2
TGCGCCAGCAGCTTGTTAACAGGGGCGGATACGCAGTATTTT	CASSLLTGADTQYF	TRBV5-1	TRBJ2-3	-	TRBD1
TGTGCCAGTAGGGACGACAGGGCCAACTATGGCTACACCTTC	CASRDDRANYGYTF	TRBV19	TRBJ1-2	-	TRBD1
TGTGCCAGCAGCGTCGATACAGGGGACCCCCCCCACTTC	CASSVDTGDPPHF	TRBV7-9	TRBJ2-4	once	TRBD1
TGTGCCACCAGCAGAGTACTCGCAGGGCGAACTGAAGCTTTCTTT	CATSRVLAGRTEAFF	TRBV15	TRBJ1-1	once	-
TGTGCCATCAGCTCTAGGGGGGGCACTGAAGCTTTCTTT	CAISSRGGTEAFF	TRBV10-3	TRBJ1-1	-	-
TGCAGCGTTGTCTACCAGGTTGAAGCTTTCTTT	CSVVYQVEAFF	TRBV29-1	TRBJ1-1	many	-
TGCAGCGTTGTCAACTCTGGAAACACCATATATTTT	CSVVNSGNTIYF	TRBV29-1	TRBJ1-3	-	-
TGTGCCAGCAGCTTAAACGTAGACACCGGGGAGCTGTTTTTT	CASSLNVDTGELFF	TRBV7-3	TRBJ2-2	few	-
TGTGCCAGCAGCTTACAGGGTCAGTCCCAGCATTTT	CASSLQGQSQHF	TRBV6-2/TRBV6-3	TRBJ1-5	-	-
TGTGCCAGCAGTGACCCGGTTGCCAAAAACATTCAGTACTTC	CASSDPVAKNIQYF	TRBV25-1	TRBJ2-4	once	-
TGTGCCAGCAGACCCCGGGACAGACCTAACTATGGCTACACCTTC	CASRPRDRPNYGYTF	TRBV27	TRBJ1-2	-	TRBD1
TGTGCCAGCAGCTTAGGCGGGGGGCGCGACACCGGGGAGCTGTTTTTT	CASSLGGGRDTGELFF	TRBV11-2	TRBJ2-2	-	TRBD2
TGTGCCAGCAGGCCGAATAGTGGCACCATATATTTT	CASRPNSGTIYF	TRBV12-3/TRBV12-4	TRBJ1-3	once	-
TGCGCCAGCAGCCAAGGACAGGGGAATGAAAAACTGTTTTTT	CASSQGQGNEKLFF	TRBV4-3	TRBJ1-4	-	TRBD1
TGTGCCAGCAGCTTAGAGACTAGCGGAAACACCGGGGAGCTGTTTTTT	CASSLETSGNTGELFF	TRBV7-9	TRBJ2-2	-	TRBD2
TGTGCCACCAGTGACCCGGGTGACAGGGGCAATGAGCAGTTCTTC	CATSDPGDRGNEQFF	TRBV24-1	TRBJ2-1	-	TRBD1
TGTGCCAGCAGCTTAGCGGAGGGACTGCACACGCAGTATTTT	CASSLAEGLHTQYF	TRBV7-2	TRBJ2-3	once	-
TGTGCCAGCAGCGACCGGGACAGGGTCTATGGCTACACCTTC	CASSDRDRVYGYTF	TRBV6-5	TRBJ1-2	-	TRBD1
TGTGCCAGCAGCAACAAGGACAGGGTTGACGGCTACACCTTC	CASSNKDRVDGYTF	TRBV21-1	TRBJ1-2	once	-
TGTGCCAGTAGTCCACGAGGGACAGGGGGAGTTAACTATGGCTACACCTTC	CASSPRGTGGVNYGYTF	TRBV19	TRBJ1-2	-	TRBD1
TGTGCCAGCAGCTTAGTTTCCGGGATCTCCTTCTACGAGCAGTACTTC	CASSLVSGISFYEQYF	TRBV7-6	TRBJ2-7	-	-
TGCGCCAGCAGCCCGGAGGGATCCTACGAGCAGTACTTC	CASSPEGSYEQYF	TRBV4-1	TRBJ2-7	-	-
TGTGCCAGCAGCACAGGGGCCAAAAACATTCAGTACTTC	CASSTGAKNIQYF	TRBV28	TRBJ2-4	-	-
TGCGCCAGCAGCTTGGCCACTAGCGCAGATACGCAGTATTTT	CASSLATSADTQYF	TRBV5-1	TRBJ2-3	once	TRBD2
TGTGCCAGCAGTGAGTTCGGAGGGGCCAGAGCTAACTATGGCTACACCTTC	CASSEFGGARANYGYTF	TRBV25-1	TRBJ1-2	-	-
TGTGCCAGCAGTTATGAGGGCGGCCGGAACACTGAAGCTTTCTTT	CASSYEGGRNTEAFF	TRBV6-6	TRBJ1-1	-	-
TGCGCCAGCGGATTAGACAGGGATACTGAAGCTTTCTTT	CASGLDRDTEAFF	TRBV5-1	TRBJ1-1	-	TRBD1